This TCR beta chain was sequenced in a study of T cells in localized non-small cell lung cancer. Measured with immunoSEQ multiplex PCR; TCRdb has only the in-frame clones, and not every one. Of around 30,000 clones listed, 90% to 95% are singletons. Per the germline V gene, CDR1 is MRHNA and CDR2 is SNTAGT. This CDR3 spans 13 amino acids. The V and J ends lost 4 bases and 6 bases respectively, with 10 bases between them. The J gene is TRBJ2-1, the V gene TRBV6-4; D gene ambiguous. This TCR derives from a woman aged 35-70 years with stage I lung adenocarcinoma. The starting material was peripheral blood, obtained before any cancer treatment. For the CDR3, the DNA is TGTGCCAGCAGTGCCTCTCAGAGCAATGAGCAGTTCTTC. Translating it yields CASSASQSNEQFF.